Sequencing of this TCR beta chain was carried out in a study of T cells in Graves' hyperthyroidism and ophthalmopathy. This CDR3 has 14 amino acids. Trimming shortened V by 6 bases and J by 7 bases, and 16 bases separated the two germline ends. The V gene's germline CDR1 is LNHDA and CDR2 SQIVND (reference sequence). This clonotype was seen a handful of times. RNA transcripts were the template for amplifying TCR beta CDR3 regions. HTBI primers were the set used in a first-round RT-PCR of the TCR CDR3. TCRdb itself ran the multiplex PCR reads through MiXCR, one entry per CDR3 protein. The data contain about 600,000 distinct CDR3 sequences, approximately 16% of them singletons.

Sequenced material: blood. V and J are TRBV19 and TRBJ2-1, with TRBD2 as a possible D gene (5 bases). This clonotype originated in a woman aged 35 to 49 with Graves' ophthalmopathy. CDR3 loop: CASRLEGSLNEQFF. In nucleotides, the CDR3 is TGTGCCAGTAGGTTAGAGGGCAGTTTAAATGAGCAGTTCTTC. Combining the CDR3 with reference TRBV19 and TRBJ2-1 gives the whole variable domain DGGITQSPKYLFRKEGQNVTLSCEQNLNHDAMYWYRQDPGQGLRLIYYSQIVNDFQKGDIAEGYSVSREKKESFPLTVTSAQKNPTAFYLCASRLEGSLNEQFFGPGTRLTVL.